What follows is one T cell receptor beta chain and its context. The sample is drawn from a study of blood T cell repertoires in COVID-19. In the study overall: Sites in the United States, Italy and Spain provided acute and convalescent COVID-19 samples.

V lost 3 bases, J lost 7 bases, and 16 bases lay in between. Germline V gives CDR1 KGHSH, CDR2 LQKENI. This CDR3 has 15 amino acids. Produced via immunoSEQ multiplex PCR; TCRdb's table is partial and in-frame only. Among approximately 54,000 clones, 81% were seen once, and the ten largest hold approximately 5.4%. The sequencing input was peripheral blood. This sequence originates from a woman aged 55-70 years with acute or convalescent COVID-19. The chain has TRBV18 and TRBJ1-5; D is possibly TRBD1 (5 bases). CDR3 region: CASSPSGNPGQPQHF. CDR3 DNA: TGTGCCAGCTCACCGTCAGGGAACCCAGGACAGCCCCAGCATTTT.